A selection of T cell receptor beta chains follows, all from one sample in a study of blood T cell repertoires in COVID-19. TCRdb's table, derived via immunoSEQ multiplex PCR, lists solely in-frame clones and lacks some. The repertoire holds fewer than 350,000 clones, with around 89% as singletons. Sequencing was performed on PBMCs or T cells enriched from blood (not recorded which). The source of these receptors is a woman aged 18-35 years with acute COVID-19. CDR3s include the opening cysteine and the closing phenylalanine or tryptophan. A D gene is named only where the DNA matches it firmly. A row's size may be missing; if present it is once, few, many or a size class.

J	D	size	V	CDR3	DNA
TRBJ2-7	TRBD1	-	TRBV28	CASSEQGQGVYEQYF	TGTGCCAGCAGTGAGCAGGGACAGGGGGTCTACGAGCAGTACTTC
TRBJ2-7	-	-	TRBV19	CASSINLSYEQYF	TGTGCCAGTAGTATAAATCTGTCCTACGAGCAGTACTTC
TRBJ1-2	-	-	TRBV2	CASLQGFDYGYTF	TGTGCCAGCCTTCAGGGGTTCGACTATGGCTACACCTTC
TRBJ2-1	TRBD2	-	TRBV25-1	CASSSPGLAGDSYNEQFF	TGTGCCAGCAGTTCACCCGGACTAGCGGGAGACTCCTACAATGAGCAGTTCTTC
TRBJ1-6	TRBD1	few	TRBV11-2	CASRRPGQKNSPLHF	TGTGCCAGCAGACGACCGGGACAGAAAAATTCACCCCTCCACTTT
TRBJ2-1	-	-	TRBV12-3/TRBV12-4	CASSLIDEQFF	TGTGCCAGCAGTTTGATAGATGAGCAGTTCTTC
TRBJ2-3	-	-	TRBV3-1/TRBV3-2	CASSQSRLVDTQYF	TGTGCCAGCAGCCAGTCCCGACTAGTAGATACGCAGTATTTT
TRBJ1-2	TRBD1	-	TRBV5-1	CASSAYTGTGGRGYTF	TGCGCCAGCAGCGCCTACACTGGGACAGGGGGCCGTGGCTACACCTTC
TRBJ2-7	TRBD1	-	TRBV14	CASSLNRGTHEQYF	TGTGCCAGCAGCCTAAACAGGGGAACTCACGAGCAGTACTTC
TRBJ1-5	-	-	TRBV6-2/TRBV6-3	CASSYSTYLGARNQPQHF	TGTGCCAGCAGTTACTCGACGTACTTGGGGGCGCGCAATCAGCCCCAGCATTTT
TRBJ1-4	TRBD1	-	TRBV28	CASSFGTGDFSNEKLFF	TGTGCCAGCAGTTTCGGGACAGGGGACTTTAGCAATGAAAAACTGTTTTTT
TRBJ1-2	-	-	TRBV5-1	CASSLGYSYGYTF	TGCGCCAGCAGCTTGGGGTACTCCTATGGCTACACCTTC
TRBJ1-2	TRBD1	once	TRBV7-2	CASSFGQGLLLPNGYTF	TGTGCCAGCAGCTTCGGACAGGGGCTCCTTCTACCCAATGGCTACACCTTC
TRBJ2-5	TRBD2	-	TRBV7-2	CASSRPAGEETQYF	TGTGCCAGCAGCCGTCCAGCGGGAGAGGAGACCCAGTACTTC
TRBJ2-1	TRBD2	-	TRBV27	CASRLAGVYNEQFF	TGTGCCAGCAGACTAGCGGGAGTCTACAATGAGCAGTTCTTC
TRBJ2-1	TRBD1	once	TRBV25-1	CASFEGAYNEQFF	TGTGCCAGCTTTGAGGGGGCTTACAATGAGCAGTTCTTC
TRBJ2-2	TRBD1	-	TRBV9	CASSVGTGFPNTGELFF	TGTGCCAGCAGCGTAGGGACAGGGTTCCCGAACACCGGGGAGCTGTTTTTT
TRBJ2-5	-	-	TRBV7-6	CASSLGVSAETQYF	TGTGCCAGCAGCTTAGGTGTAAGCGCCGAGACCCAGTACTTC
TRBJ2-1	-	-	TRBV7-9	CASSLAGDWNEQFF	TGTGCCAGCAGCTTAGCGGGGGACTGGAATGAGCAGTTCTTC
TRBJ2-3	TRBD2	-	TRBV2	CASRDGLAGADTQYF	TGTGCCAGCAGGGACGGACTAGCGGGGGCAGATACGCAGTATTTT
TRBJ2-1	TRBD2	-	TRBV4-3	CASSQESLAGVVGEQFF	TGCGCCAGCAGCCAAGAGTCCCTAGCGGGAGTTGTTGGTGAGCAGTTCTTC
TRBJ2-5	-	-	TRBV27	CASSLRTGPSGTQYF	TGTGCCAGCAGTTTAAGAACAGGACCCTCTGGGACCCAGTACTTC
TRBJ2-2	TRBD1	-	TRBV4-3	CASSLTGDPTPIPTGELFF	TGCGCCAGCAGCCTGACAGGGGATCCGACCCCCATCCCAACCGGGGAGCTGTTTTTT
TRBJ1-4	TRBD1	-	TRBV30	CAWRAGTGPIRYEKLFF	TGTGCCTGGAGAGCCGGGACAGGACCTATTCGTTATGAAAAACTGTTTTTT
TRBJ1-2	-	-	TRBV5-1	CASSSPGAVYGYTF	TGCGCCAGCAGCTCGCCTGGGGCAGTTTATGGCTACACCTTC
TRBJ2-5	-	-	TRBV30	CAWRGTIWSDKYQETQYF	TGTGCCTGGAGGGGCACGATCTGGTCCGACAAATACCAAGAGACCCAGTACTTC
TRBJ1-5	TRBD1	-	TRBV19	CASTETGLGNQPQHF	TGTGCCAGTACAGAGACAGGGTTGGGCAATCAGCCCCAGCATTTT
TRBJ2-2	-	-	TRBV7-9	CASSLGLGRGNTGELFF	TGTGCCAGCAGCTTAGGGCTCGGCAGAGGAAACACCGGGGAGCTGTTTTTT
TRBJ2-1	TRBD2	once	TRBV14	CASSLRAGGAPSLLYNEQFF	TGTGCCAGCAGCCTACGAGCGGGAGGGGCCCCCAGCCTACTTTACAATGAGCAGTTCTTC
TRBJ2-1	TRBD2	few	TRBV19	CATRTRIGDNEQFF	TGTGCCACCAGGACTAGAATTGGCGACAATGAGCAGTTCTTC
TRBJ2-7	-	-	TRBV3-1/TRBV3-2	CASSQVGDEQYF	TGTGCCAGCAGCCAAGTAGGGGATGAGCAGTACTTC
TRBJ2-7	-	-	TRBV7-2	CASSPVRGASDEQYF	TGTGCCAGCAGCCCGGTCAGGGGGGCGTCGGACGAGCAGTACTTC
TRBJ2-1	TRBD1	-	TRBV5-1	CASSLQQGNRYNEQFF	TGCGCCAGCAGCCTACAACAGGGGAATCGTTACAATGAGCAGTTCTTC
TRBJ2-1	TRBD2	once	TRBV29-1	CQVASGYNEQFF	TGCCAGGTGGCTAGCGGGTACAATGAGCAGTTCTTC